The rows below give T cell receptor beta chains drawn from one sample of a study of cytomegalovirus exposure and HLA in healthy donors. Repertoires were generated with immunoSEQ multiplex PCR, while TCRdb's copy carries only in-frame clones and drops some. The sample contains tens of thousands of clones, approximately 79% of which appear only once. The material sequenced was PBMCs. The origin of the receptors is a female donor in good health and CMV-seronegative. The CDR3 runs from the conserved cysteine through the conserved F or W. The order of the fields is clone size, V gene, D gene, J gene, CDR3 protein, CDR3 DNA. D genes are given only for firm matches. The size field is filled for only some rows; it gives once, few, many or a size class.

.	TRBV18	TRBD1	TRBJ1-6	CASSPSRQGGNSPLHF	TGTGCCAGCTCACCGTCTCGACAGGGTGGGAATTCACCCCTCCACTTT
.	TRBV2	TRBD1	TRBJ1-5	CASRPQGGSNQPQHF	TGTGCCAGCAGACCACAGGGGGGAAGCAATCAGCCCCAGCATTTT
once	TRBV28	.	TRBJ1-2	CASSFAGGYTF	TGTGCCAGCAGTTTTGCGGGTGGCTACACCTTC
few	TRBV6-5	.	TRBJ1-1	CASSFGGHEAFF	TGTGCCAGCAGTTTTGGAGGGCATGAAGCTTTCTTT
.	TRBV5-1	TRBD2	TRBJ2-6	CASSSLGGSLGANVLTF	TGCGCCAGCAGCTCCCTGGGGGGGAGTCTAGGGGCCAACGTCCTGACTTTC
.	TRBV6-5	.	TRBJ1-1	CASTPSGGREAFF	TGTGCCAGCACTCCCTCTGGGGGCCGAGAAGCTTTCTTT
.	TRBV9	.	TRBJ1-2	CASSASMGGGGYTF	TGTGCCAGCAGCGCTTCCATGGGAGGCGGTGGCTACACCTTC
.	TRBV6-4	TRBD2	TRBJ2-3	CASSVGGEDTQYF	TGTGCCAGCAGTGTCGGGGGGGAAGATACGCAGTATTTT
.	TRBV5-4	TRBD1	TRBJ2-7	CASSHPGTVGEQYF	TGTGCCAGCAGCCACCCCGGGACAGTTGGCGAGCAGTACTTC
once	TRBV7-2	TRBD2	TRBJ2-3	CALFRAGETDTQYF	TGTGCCCTATTCCGAGCGGGAGAGACAGATACGCAGTATTTT
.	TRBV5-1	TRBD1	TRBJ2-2	CASSSGQTNTGELFF	TGCGCCAGCAGCTCGGGACAGACGAACACCGGGGAGCTGTTTTTT
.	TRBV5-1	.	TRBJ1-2	CASSTGLETSGYTF	TGCGCCAGCAGCACGGGACTTGAAACTAGTGGCTACACCTTC
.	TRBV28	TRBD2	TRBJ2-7	CASSLPGTNYEQYF	TGTGCCAGCAGTTTACCGGGGACTAACTACGAGCAGTACTTC
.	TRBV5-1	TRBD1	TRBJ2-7	CASSQTGGESEQYF	TGCGCCAGCAGCCAGACAGGGGGAGAAAGCGAGCAGTACTTC
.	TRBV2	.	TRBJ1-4	CASRENEKLFF	TGTGCCAGCCGGGAGAATGAAAAACTGTTTTTT
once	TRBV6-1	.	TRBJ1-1	CASSVVQVVAEAFF	TGTGCCAGCAGTGTGGTACAGGTCGTCGCTGAAGCTTTCTTT
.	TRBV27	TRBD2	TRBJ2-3	CASSLSVFGTSGRSQYF	TGTGCCAGCAGTTTATCTGTGTTCGGAACTAGCGGGAGGTCGCAGTATTTT
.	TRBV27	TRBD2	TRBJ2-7	CASSRAGGPVFYEQYF	TGTGCCAGCAGCCGAGCGGGAGGGCCGGTTTTCTACGAGCAGTACTTC
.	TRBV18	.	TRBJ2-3	CASSPGSAAEFTDTQYF	TGTGCCAGCTCACCGGGGAGCGCCGCTGAATTCACAGATACGCAGTATTTT
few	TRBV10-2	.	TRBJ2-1	CASSESLFTSSYNEQFF	TGCGCCAGCAGTGAGTCGCTGTTTACCAGCTCCTACAATGAGCAGTTCTTC
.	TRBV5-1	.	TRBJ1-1	CASSLSGHLEAFF	TGCGCCAGCAGCTTAAGCGGCCACCTTGAAGCTTTCTTT
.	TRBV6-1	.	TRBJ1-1	CASSAGRVMNTEAFF	TGTGCCAGCAGTGCTGGGAGAGTAATGAACACTGAAGCTTTCTTT
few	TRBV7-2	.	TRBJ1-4	CASSAIPGQNEKLFF	TGTGCCAGCAGCGCAATACCGGGACAAAATGAAAAACTGTTTTTT
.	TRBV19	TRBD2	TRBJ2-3	CASSSGLAVITDTQYF	TGTGCCAGTAGTTCCGGACTAGCGGTTATCACAGATACGCAGTATTTT
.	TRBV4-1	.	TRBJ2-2	CASSQAGTSNTGELFF	TGCGCCAGCAGCCAAGCCGGGACTTCGAACACCGGGGAGCTGTTTTTT
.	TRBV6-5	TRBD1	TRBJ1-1	CASGQGKNTEAFF	TGTGCCAGCGGACAGGGGAAGAACACTGAAGCTTTCTTT
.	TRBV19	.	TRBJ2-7	CATAQGTLYEQYF	TGTGCCACCGCCCAGGGGACCCTCTACGAGCAGTACTTC
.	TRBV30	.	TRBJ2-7	CAWRGASSYEQYF	TGTGCCTGGAGGGGGGCCAGCTCCTACGAGCAGTACTTC
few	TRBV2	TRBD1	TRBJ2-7	CASSEQQGAYEQYF	TGTGCCAGCAGTGAACAACAGGGGGCCTACGAGCAGTACTTC
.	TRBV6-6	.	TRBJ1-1	CASSLTRDTEAFF	TGTGCCAGCAGTTTGACCCGGGACACTGAAGCTTTCTTT
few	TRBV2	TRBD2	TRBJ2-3	CASSELAGGSDTQYF	TGTGCCAGCAGTGAACTAGCGGGAGGGTCCGATACGCAGTATTTT
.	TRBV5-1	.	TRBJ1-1	CASSPAGRPMNTEAFF	TGCGCCAGCAGCCCTGCGGGACGGCCCATGAACACTGAAGCTTTCTTT
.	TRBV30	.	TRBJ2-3	CAWSERQADTQYF	TGTGCCTGGAGTGAGAGACAGGCCGATACGCAGTATTTT
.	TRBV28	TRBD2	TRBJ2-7	CASSPRGSGNGKEQYF	TGTGCCAGCAGTCCCAGGGGTAGCGGGAATGGAAAAGAGCAGTACTTC
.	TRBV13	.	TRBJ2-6	CASSRNKGLRANVLTF	TGTGCCAGCAGCCGGAACAAGGGACTCCGGGCCAACGTCCTGACTTTC
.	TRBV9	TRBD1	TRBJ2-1	CASSGTTGRNEQFF	TGTGCCAGCAGCGGAACGACAGGGAGAAATGAGCAGTTCTTC
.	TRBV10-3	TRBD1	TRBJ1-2	CAISEGGDRDPSYNYGYTF	TGTGCCATCAGTGAGGGCGGGGACAGGGATCCTTCTTATAACTATGGCTACACCTTC
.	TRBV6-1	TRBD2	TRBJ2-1	CASSELAGSSTYNEQFF	TGTGCCAGCAGTGAATTAGCGGGATCGTCCACCTACAATGAGCAGTTCTTC
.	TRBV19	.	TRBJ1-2	CASRYQDGYTF	TGTGCCAGTAGATATCAGGATGGCTACACCTTC
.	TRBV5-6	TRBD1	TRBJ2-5	CAISTIQGGSLATETQYF	TGTGCCATCAGCACTATACAGGGGGGCTCCCTCGCCACGGAGACCCAGTACTTC
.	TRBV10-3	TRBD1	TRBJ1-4	CAIRGTGPEKLFF	TGTGCCATCAGGGGGACAGGGCCTGAAAAACTGTTTTTT
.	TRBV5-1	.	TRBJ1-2	CASSLGGSNYGYTF	TGCGCCAGCAGCTTAGGCGGCTCTAACTATGGCTACACCTTC